One and the same sample provided the 8 T cell receptor beta chains below, sequenced in a study of blood T cell repertoires in COVID-19. Profiling relied on immunoSEQ multiplex PCR, and the TCRdb table lists in-frame clones only, not all of them. The sample consists of around 100,000 clones, approximately 90% of them appearing once. Source material: peripheral blood. These receptors all come from a human donor with active COVID-19. The donor label of this sample is uncertain.

V and J are TRBV12-3 or TRBV12-4 and TRBJ1-1; no reliable D call. This CDR3 has 12 residues. Trimming removed 3 bases at V and 1 base at J, with 3 bases between. CDR3 residues: CASSFRNTEAFF. The CDR3 DNA sequence: TGTGCCAGCAGTTTTAGGAACACTGAAGCTTTCTTT.

This rearrangement joins TRBV19 to TRBJ1-1; 8 nucleotides line up with TRBD1. Germline V gene lookup returns CDR1 LNHDA and CDR2 SQIVND (reference sequence). This CDR3 contains 15 residues. Trimming cost V 5 bases and J 4 bases; bases outside gene matches: 9. CDR3 in DNA: TGTGCCAGTAGTCGAGACAGGGGCAGGGGCACTGAAGCTTTCTTT. It is translated as CASSRDRGRGTEAFF.

The V call is TRBV19, the J call TRBJ1-5; D may be TRBD1 (5 bases). CDR3 length equals 17 residues. V was clipped by 5 bases and J by 2 bases, with 19 bases between them. Per the germline V gene, CDR1 is LNHDA and CDR2 is SQIVND (reference sequence). The CDR3 protein is CASSPGGAEPRNQPQHF. The CDR3 bases are TGTGCCAGTAGTCCCGGAGGGGCCGAGCCTCGCAATCAGCCCCAGCATTTT.

The chain joins TRBV10-3 to TRBJ2-2, with 7 bases matching TRBD1. Trimming removed 5 bases from V and 6 bases from J; junction bases left unmatched: 9. The CDR3 is 15 amino acids. Germline lookup yields CDR1 ENHRY and CDR2 SYGVKD. In DNA form, the CDR3 reads TGTGCCATCAGTTTCTGGGACAGCATCTCCGGGGAGCTGTTTTTT. It encodes CAISFWDSISGELFF.

This clone was seen only once. The rearrangement uses TRBV19 and TRBJ1-4, with TRBD1 identical over 12 bases. CDR3 length equals 18 residues. Germline values: CDR1 LNHDA, CDR2 SQIVND (reference sequence). V lost 8 bases and J lost 7; bases outside the gene matches: 17. The CDR3 here is CASGNAGQGAMGSEKLFF. The CDR3 DNA reads as TGTGCCAGTGGAAACGCGGGACAGGGGGCTATGGGGAGTGAAAAACTGTTTTTT.

This clone was seen more than once but under ten times. The chain is built from TRBV7-8 and TRBJ1-3, with a tentative D call TRBD1 (5 bases). V lost 4 bases to trimming and J lost 4 bases, with 14 bases between them. This CDR3 has 15 amino acids. Germline V gene sequence: CDR1 SGHVS, CDR2 FQNEAQ. The CDR3 protein is CASSSTVGPGNTIYF. For the CDR3, the DNA is TGTGCCAGCAGCTCTACAGTGGGGCCGGGAAACACCATATATTTT.

The chain is built from TRBV5-4 and TRBJ1-4; D remains ambiguous. The V gene lost 4 bases and the J gene lost 2 bases, with 9 bases spanning the gap. Germline V gene lookup returns CDR1 SGHNT and CDR2 YYREEE (reference sequence). The length of the CDR3 is 14 residues. CDR3: CASSPTPTNEKLFF. The CDR3 DNA reads as TGTGCCAGCAGCCCTACCCCCACTAATGAAAAACTGTTTTTT. Supplemented by reference TRBV5-4 and TRBJ1-4, the full variable domain reads ETGVTQSPTHLIKTRGQQVTLRCSSQSGHNTVSWYQQALGQGPQFIFQYYREEENGRGNFPPRFSGLQFPNYSSELNVNALELDDSALYLCASSPTPTNEKLFFGSGTQLSVL.

This chain joins TRBV19 and TRBJ2-5; TRBD1 is a possible D gene (6 bases). Per the germline V gene, CDR1 is LNHDA and CDR2 is SQIVND (reference sequence). CDR3 length: 14 residues. V gave up 1 base and J gave up 6 bases, with 12 bases separating them. CDR3 protein: CASSIASRGQTQYF. CDR3 DNA: TGTGCCAGTAGTATAGCGAGCAGGGGACAGACCCAGTACTTC. The full variable domain, with the rest looked up from reference TRBV19 and TRBJ2-5, is DGGITQSPKYLFRKEGQNVTLSCEQNLNHDAMYWYRQDPGQGLRLIYYSQIVNDFQKGDIAEGYSVSREKKESFPLTVTSAQKNPTAFYLCASSIASRGQTQYFGPGTRLLVL.